The entry below gives a single T cell receptor (beta chain) sequence along with its context. Its antigen is currently unknown. TCRdb re-called the 5' RACE reads with MiXCR, one entry per CDR3 protein. The sample carries 450,000 to 650,000 distinct CDR3 sequences, 9.6% recorded once. The germline CDR1 and CDR2 sequences are LNHDA and SQIVND (reference sequence). Trimming at V came to 10 bases and at J to 1 base, leaving 6 bases not matched to a gene. CDR3 length equals 13 residues. The data belong to a study of identical twins. Study outcomes and limitations: Carriage of fewer insertions was seen in abundant cord blood beta clonotypes, whereas memory repertoires showed none.

Every sampled donor was Caucasian and healthy. These data also formed part of another study, on yellow fever vaccine responses in identical twins.

This receptor was identified in a woman between 18 and 29 years old in good health. Specimen: PBMCs. The chain uses TRBV19 and TRBJ1-1, with TRBD1 matching 7 bases. This chain's CDR3 is CATKQGQNTEAFF. The CDR3 nucleotides are TGTGCCACCAAACAGGGGCAGAACACTGAAGCTTTCTTT.